This T cell receptor beta chain was captured in a study of cytomegalovirus exposure and HLA in healthy donors. Study-wide findings and caveats: Across donors, presence/absence analyses took sequencing depth to be roughly uniform. The authors enumerated 150 to 200 TCR beta chains as linked to cytomegalovirus.

In regard to this clone: Its antigen remains unknown.

The CDR3 has 16 residues. In germline, CDR1 is SGHRS, CDR2 YFSETQ. Trimming stripped 4 bases from V and 2 bases from J, with 19 bases between. Primers included in the PCR were 60 Vbeta and 13 Jbeta primers. Data came from immunoSEQ multiplex PCR; TCRdb stores just in-frame clones and leaves some out. The sample comprises more than 55,000 clones, roughly 80% of which are singletons, and about 1.6% rests with the top ten. The chain uses TRBV5-1 and TRBJ2-7, with D perhaps TRBD1 (5 bases). The sequencing input was PBMCs. This TCR derives from a human donor in good health. The CDR3 is CASSPHVMTVTYEQYF. The CDR3 DNA reads TGCGCCAGCAGCCCACATGTTATGACAGTTACCTACGAGCAGTACTTC.